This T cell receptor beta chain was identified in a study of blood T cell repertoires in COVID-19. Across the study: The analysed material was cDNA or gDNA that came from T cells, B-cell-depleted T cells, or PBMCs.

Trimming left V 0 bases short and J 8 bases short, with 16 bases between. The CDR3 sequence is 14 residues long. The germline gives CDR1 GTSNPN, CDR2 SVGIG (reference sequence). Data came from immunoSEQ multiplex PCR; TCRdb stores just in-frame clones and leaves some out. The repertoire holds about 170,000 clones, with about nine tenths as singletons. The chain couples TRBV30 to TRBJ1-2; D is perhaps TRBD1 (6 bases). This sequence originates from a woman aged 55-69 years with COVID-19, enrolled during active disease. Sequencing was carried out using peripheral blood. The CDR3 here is CAWSVSMGARGYTF. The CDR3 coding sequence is TGTGCCTGGAGTGTATCTATGGGGGCGAGGGGCTACACCTTC.